The T cell receptor beta chain described here comes from a study of blood T cells in healthy people across ages. Looking at the study overall: About one barcoded beta molecule per two T cells was the capture yield of template switching.

V lost 6 bases and J lost 10, with 13 bases in between. This CDR3 is built from 12 residues. Findings and caveats of the study: Long-lived donors carried more naive CD4+ cells and greater diversity than aged donors.

The donors, all healthy, were Caucasians living in Russia, aged roughly 6 to 95. Points on this clonotype: Antigen unknown.

Sample-barcoded 5' priming and a J-beta primer mix drove a second PCR of roughly 6 to 12 cycles. Every cDNA was tagged by a template-switch adaptor with 12 random nucleotides. One entry per CDR3 protein results from TCRdb running MiXCR on the 5' RACE reads. Here the sample spans fewer than 2,000,000 distinct CDR3 sequences, about two fifths being singletons. The chain has TRBV12-3 or TRBV12-4 and TRBJ2-1; D is uncertain. The specimen was blood. The clonotype comes from a human donor in good health. CDR3 bases: TGTGCCAGCAGCCCCGAGACCCACGAGCAGTTCTTC. This translates into CASSPETHEQFF.